This T cell receptor (beta chain) is from a study of vaccination and CD4 T cells after COVID-19. Across the whole study: Day 14 and days 161 to 241 post-vaccination were the sampling points for three convalescent patients. Regarding the study as a whole: Spike mono-reactivity was the property of 304 of 307 vaccine-specific clones in convalescent patients.

Sample time point: late sampling 161 to 241 days after vaccination in a few convalescent patients. Treatment: roughly 10-day PBMC culture with coronavirus spike peptide pools or control peptides (ViraFEST assay). Both day 3 and day 7 involved replacing half of the medium with fresh IL-2 medium. Following culture for about eleven days, CD4+ T cells were isolated by negative selection. This clonotype was recorded a few times. Its specificity is unknown. Cultured CD4+ T-cell DNA underwent Oncomine TCR Beta short-read sequencing. TCRdb itself ran the PCR reads through MiXCR, one entry per CDR3 protein. This sample has fewer than 30,000 distinct CDR3 sequences, with roughly a third found just once. This receptor was taken from a human donor who had recovered from COVID-19. The input for sequencing was CD4+ T cells from blood, cultured in vitro, taken about 7 months after SARS-CoV-2 vaccination.

CDR3 in DNA: TGTGCCAGCAGTTTTTGGCAGGGGGCGTCGGGCACTGAAGCTTTCTTT. Translating gives CASSFWQGASGTEAFF. The rearrangement links TRBV28 to TRBJ1-1; the match to TRBD1 covers 8 bases. The CDR3 has 16 amino acids. V trimming: 3 bases; J trimming: 4 bases; junction bases outside the gene matches: 10. CDR1 and CDR2 (germline): MDHEN, SYDVKM.